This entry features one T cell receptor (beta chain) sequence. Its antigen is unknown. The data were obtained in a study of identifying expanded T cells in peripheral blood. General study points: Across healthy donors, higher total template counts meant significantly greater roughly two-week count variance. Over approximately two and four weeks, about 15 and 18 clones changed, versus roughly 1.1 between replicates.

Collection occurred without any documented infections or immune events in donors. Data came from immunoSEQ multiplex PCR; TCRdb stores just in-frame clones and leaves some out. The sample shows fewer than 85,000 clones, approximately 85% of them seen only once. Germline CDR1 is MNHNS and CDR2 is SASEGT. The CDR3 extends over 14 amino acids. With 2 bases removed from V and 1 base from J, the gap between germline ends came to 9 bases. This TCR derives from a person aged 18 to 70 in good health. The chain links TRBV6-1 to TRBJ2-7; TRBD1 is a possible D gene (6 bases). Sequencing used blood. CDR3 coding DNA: TGTGCCAGCAGTGAAAGGGGGTTATCCTACGAGCAGTACTTC. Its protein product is CASSERGLSYEQYF.